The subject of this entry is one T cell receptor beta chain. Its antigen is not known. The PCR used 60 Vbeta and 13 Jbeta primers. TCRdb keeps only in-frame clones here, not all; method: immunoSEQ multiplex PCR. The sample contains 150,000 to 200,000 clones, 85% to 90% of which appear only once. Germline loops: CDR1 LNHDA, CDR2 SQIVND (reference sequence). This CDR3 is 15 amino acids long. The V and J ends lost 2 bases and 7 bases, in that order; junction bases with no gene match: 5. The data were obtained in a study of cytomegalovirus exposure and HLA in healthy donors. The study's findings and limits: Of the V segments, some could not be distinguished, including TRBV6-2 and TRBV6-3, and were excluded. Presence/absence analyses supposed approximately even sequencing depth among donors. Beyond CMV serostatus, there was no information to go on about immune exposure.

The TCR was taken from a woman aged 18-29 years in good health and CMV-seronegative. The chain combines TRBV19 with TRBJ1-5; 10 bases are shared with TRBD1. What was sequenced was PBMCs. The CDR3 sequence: CASSISGQGNQPQHF. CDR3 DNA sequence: TGTGCCAGTAGTATATCGGGACAGGGGAACCAGCCCCAGCATTTT.